The rows below give T cell receptor beta chains drawn from one sample of a study of siplizumab effects on memory and regulatory T cells. TCRdb's table, derived via immunoSEQ multiplex PCR, lists solely in-frame clones and lacks some. Here the sample spans 100,000 or so clones, 85% to 95% being singletons. The sequenced sample was Tregs sorted from blood. These receptor sequences come from a human donor in good health. The CDR3 runs from the conserved cysteine through the conserved F or W. D genes are given only for firm matches. Clone size, where shown, is once, few, many, or a class for clones that have expanded.

d_call	clone_size	j_call	v_call	cdr3_nt	cdr3_aa
TRBD2	.	TRBJ2-7	TRBV18	TGTGCCAGCTCACCACCGCCGACTAGCGGGAACCTGTACGAGCAGTACTTC	CASSPPPTSGNLYEQYF
.	.	TRBJ1-4	TRBV28	TGTGCCAGCAGAAAAGTGTATGGAAAACTGTTTTTT	CASRKVYGKLFF
.	.	TRBJ2-5	TRBV9	TGTGCCAGCAGCGTACGATCGGGCGGTCCTTTACTTGAGACCCAGTACTTC	CASSVRSGGPLLETQYF
.	.	TRBJ2-7	TRBV10-1	TGCGCCAGCAGAAGGTCCGGCGGCTACGAGCAGTACTTC	CASRRSGGYEQYF
TRBD1	once	TRBJ2-1	TRBV30	TGTGCCTGGAGGGGACAGAACTACAATGAGCAGTTCTTC	CAWRGQNYNEQFF
.	.	TRBJ1-2	TRBV28	TGTGCCAGCTTAAAGACGAACGGGGGCTACACCTTC	CASLKTNGGYTF
.	few	TRBJ2-7	TRBV7-3	TGTGCCAGCAGCTTCCGGGCCTCCTCCTACGAGCAGTACTTC	CASSFRASSYEQYF
.	.	TRBJ1-4	TRBV6-5	TGTGCCAGCAGGGGACCCGGGGTGACTAATGAAAAACTGTTTTTT	CASRGPGVTNEKLFF
TRBD2	.	TRBJ2-1	TRBV6-1	TGTGCCAGCAGTGGACTAGCGGGAGAAGGTGAAAAGTTCTTC	CASSGLAGEGEKFF
.	.	TRBJ2-4	TRBV6-6	TGTGCCAGCACCAATCTGAGGGGCATTCAGTACTTC	CASTNLRGIQYF
.	.	TRBJ1-1	TRBV6-5	TGTGCCAGCAGTTATACCGCCCTTGCAACTGAAGCTTTCTTT	CASSYTALATEAFF
.	.	TRBJ2-7	TRBV12-2	TGTGCAAGTCGCTTAGCGCAATGTGTGACAAGGAGCTCCTACGAGCAGTACTTC	CASRLAQCVTRSSYEQYF
TRBD2	once	TRBJ2-7	TRBV5-4	TGTGCCAGCAGCTGGGGACTAGAGGGCATGTACGAGCAGTACTTC	CASSWGLEGMYEQYF
.	.	TRBJ1-3	TRBV2	TGTGCCAGCAGGTCCGGAAGATCTGGAAACACCATATATTTT	CASRSGRSGNTIYF
.	.	TRBJ1-5	TRBV15	TGTGCCACCAGCTGGGGGAAAGGGCGCGGAATCGGCAATCAGCCCCAGCATTTT	CATSWGKGRGIGNQPQHF
TRBD2	.	TRBJ2-2	TRBV5-1	TGCGCCAGCAGCCCTATCACTAGCGGTCTCACCGGGGAGCTGTTTTTT	CASSPITSGLTGELFF
TRBD2	.	TRBJ2-5	TRBV29-1	TGCAGCGTTCGGCCTAGCGGGGGGTACCAAGAGACCCAGTACTTC	CSVRPSGGYQETQYF
TRBD2	.	TRBJ2-2	TRBV28	TGTGCCAGCAGGGCCGGGGGACTACCCGCGAACACCGGGGAGCTGTTTTTT	CASRAGGLPANTGELFF
.	.	TRBJ1-1	TRBV28	TGTGCCAGCCGACGGAACACTGAAGCTTTCTTT	CASRRNTEAFF
TRBD2	once	TRBJ2-1	TRBV7-3	TGTGCCAGCAGCCCCCCGGGGGGTCCTTACAATGAGCAGTTCTTC	CASSPPGGPYNEQFF
TRBD2	.	TRBJ2-2	TRBV10-3	TGTGCCATCAGCACGGGACTAGCGTCGAACACCGGGGAGCTGTTTTTT	CAISTGLASNTGELFF
.	once	TRBJ2-1	TRBV7-8	TGTGCCAGCAGCTTCGGGCGGAGCTACAATGAGCAGTTCTTC	CASSFGRSYNEQFF
.	.	TRBJ1-1	TRBV5-1	TGCGCCAGCAGCCCCCATGCGGTGAACACTGAAGCTTTCTTT	CASSPHAVNTEAFF
TRBD2	.	TRBJ2-7	TRBV5-4	TGTGCCAGCAGCTCCTCAAGACTAGCGGGAAGGTACGAGCAGTACTTC	CASSSSRLAGRYEQYF
.	.	TRBJ2-3	TRBV12-2	TGTGCAAGTCGCTACGACAGGGAAGATACGCAGTATTTT	CASRYDREDTQYF
.	.	TRBJ2-1	TRBV25-1	TGTGCCAGCAGCGAATGGGGAACTTCCTACAATGAGCAGTTCTTC	CASSEWGTSYNEQFF
.	.	TRBJ2-1	TRBV11-2	TGTGCCAGCAGCACATGGGGTGGAGATGCGTTCTTC	CASSTWGGDAFF
TRBD1	.	TRBJ1-1	TRBV28	TGTGCCAGCAGTCCTAACCTACGACAGGGCGGGAGCACTGAAGCTTTCTTT	CASSPNLRQGGSTEAFF
.	.	TRBJ2-2	TRBV9	TGTGCCAGCAGTTCAAAAACTAACACCGGGGAGCTGTTTTTT	CASSSKTNTGELFF
.	once	TRBJ2-2	TRBV9	TGTGCCAGCAGCGTAGGAGGTTTCGGGGAGCTGTTTTTT	CASSVGGFGELFF
TRBD1	.	TRBJ2-3	TRBV6-4	TGTGCCAGCAGTGTCACAGGGGCCGATACGCAGTATTTT	CASSVTGADTQYF
.	.	TRBJ1-3	TRBV29-1	TGCAGCGTTGACGGGGGAAACACCATATATTTT	CSVDGGNTIYF
.	.	TRBJ1-2	TRBV29-1	TGCAGCGTTTCCGGCCTCACTGGCTATGGCTACACCTTC	CSVSGLTGYGYTF
.	.	TRBJ1-4	TRBV18	TGTGCCAGCTCACCACGGCCACCCGGGACTAATGAAAAACTGTTTTTT	CASSPRPPGTNEKLFF